This T cell receptor (beta chain) was sequenced in a study of blood T cell repertoires in COVID-19. As for the study in general: The United States, Italy and Spain provided the acute and convalescent COVID-19 samples.

This clone was counted between two and nine times. At the DNA level, this CDR3 is encoded by other sequences in the same sample as well. Seattle researchers signed up patients amid active infection and tracked them longitudinally. The authors' processing: Counts of nucleated cells, estimated from reference gene primer amplification, were obtained. Measured with immunoSEQ multiplex PCR; TCRdb has only the in-frame clones, and not every one. V, J and clone size reflect that table, while D and trimming were determined from the DNA. The table lists 450,000 or so clones, about 90% of them singletons, with 0.8% to 1% in the top ten. Material: peripheral blood. This receptor was identified in a man aged 18 to 35 with COVID-19, enrolled during active disease.

CDR3 in DNA: TGTGCCAGCAGCTTGACTAGCGGGAGCACAGATACGCAGTATTTT. This translates into CASSLTSGSTDTQYF. The chain recombines TRBV7-9 with TRBJ2-3; 10 bases agree with TRBD2. V lost 3 bases, J lost 0 bases, and 0 bases stayed unmatched. The length of the CDR3 is 15 residues. Germline V lookup: CDR1 SEHNR, CDR2 FQNEAQ (reference sequence).